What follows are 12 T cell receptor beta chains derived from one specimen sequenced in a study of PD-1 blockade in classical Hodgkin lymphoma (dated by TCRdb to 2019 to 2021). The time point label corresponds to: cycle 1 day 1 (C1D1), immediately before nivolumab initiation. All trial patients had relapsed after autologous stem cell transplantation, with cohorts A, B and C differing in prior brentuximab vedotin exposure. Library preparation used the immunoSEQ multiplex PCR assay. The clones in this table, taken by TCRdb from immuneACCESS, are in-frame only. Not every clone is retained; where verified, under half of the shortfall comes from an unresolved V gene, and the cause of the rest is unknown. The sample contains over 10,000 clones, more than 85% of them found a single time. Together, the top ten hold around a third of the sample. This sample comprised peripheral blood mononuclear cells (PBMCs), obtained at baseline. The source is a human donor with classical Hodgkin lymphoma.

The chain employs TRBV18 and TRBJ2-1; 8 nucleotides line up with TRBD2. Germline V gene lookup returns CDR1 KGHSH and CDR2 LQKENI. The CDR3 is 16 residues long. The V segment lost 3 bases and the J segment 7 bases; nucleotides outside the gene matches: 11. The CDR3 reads CASSPERAGGRNEQFF. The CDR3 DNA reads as TGTGCCAGCTCACCGGAAAGGGCGGGAGGTCGGAATGAGCAGTTCTTC.

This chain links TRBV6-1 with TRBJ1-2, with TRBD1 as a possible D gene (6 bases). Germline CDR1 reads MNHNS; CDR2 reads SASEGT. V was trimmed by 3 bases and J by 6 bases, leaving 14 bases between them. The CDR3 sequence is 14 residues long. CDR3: CASSEEWTENGYTF. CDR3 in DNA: TGTGCCAGCAGTGAGGAATGGACAGAAAATGGCTACACCTTC.

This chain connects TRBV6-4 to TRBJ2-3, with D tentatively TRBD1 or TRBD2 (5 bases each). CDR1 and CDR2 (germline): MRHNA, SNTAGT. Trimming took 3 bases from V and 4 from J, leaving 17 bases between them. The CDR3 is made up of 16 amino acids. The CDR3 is CASSEGWEWDADTQYF. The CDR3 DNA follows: TGTGCCAGCAGTGAGGGGTGGGAATGGGACGCAGATACGCAGTATTTT.

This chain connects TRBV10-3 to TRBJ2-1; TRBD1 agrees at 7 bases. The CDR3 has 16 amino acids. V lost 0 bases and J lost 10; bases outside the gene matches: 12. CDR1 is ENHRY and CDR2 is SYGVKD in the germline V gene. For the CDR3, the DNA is TGTGCCATCAGTGAGTCTTCTCGCGAGGGGGCGTGGGAGCAGTTCTTC. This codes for CAISESSREGAWEQFF.

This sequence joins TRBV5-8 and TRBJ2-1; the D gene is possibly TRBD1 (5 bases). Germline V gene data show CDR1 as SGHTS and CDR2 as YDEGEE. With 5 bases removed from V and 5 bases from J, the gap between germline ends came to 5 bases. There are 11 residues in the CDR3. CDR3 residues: CASRGDNEQFF. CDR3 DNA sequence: TGTGCCAGCAGAGGGGACAATGAGCAGTTCTTC.

The CDR3 nucleotides are TGTGCCTGGAGTGTTTGGGGGAATGAAAAACTGTTTTTT. This sequence encodes CAWSVWGNEKLFF. The chain joins TRBV30 to TRBJ1-4; possibly TRBD1 for D (5 bases). The CDR3 contains 13 residues. Germline V gene data show CDR1 as GTSNPN and CDR2 as SVGIG (reference sequence). V was pared by 0 bases and J by 5 bases, with 7 bases between.

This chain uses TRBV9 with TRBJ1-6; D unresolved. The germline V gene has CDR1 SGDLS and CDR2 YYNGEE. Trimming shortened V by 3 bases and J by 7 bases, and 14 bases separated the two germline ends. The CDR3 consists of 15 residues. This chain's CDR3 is CASSEGTQANSPLHF. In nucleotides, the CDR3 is TGTGCCAGCAGCGAAGGAACGCAGGCGAATTCACCCCTCCACTTT.

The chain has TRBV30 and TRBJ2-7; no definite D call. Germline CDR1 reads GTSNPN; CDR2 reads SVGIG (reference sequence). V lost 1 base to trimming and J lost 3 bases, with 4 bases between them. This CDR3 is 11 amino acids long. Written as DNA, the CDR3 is TGTGCCTGGAGTGCGGGCTACGAGCAGTACTTC. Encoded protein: CAWSAGYEQYF.

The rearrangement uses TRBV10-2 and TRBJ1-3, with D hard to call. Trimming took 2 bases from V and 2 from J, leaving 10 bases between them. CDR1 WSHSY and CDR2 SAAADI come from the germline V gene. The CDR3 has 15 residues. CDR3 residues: CASSEPGLPGNTIYF. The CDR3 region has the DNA TGCGCCAGCAGTGAGCCGGGCTTACCTGGAAACACCATATATTTT.

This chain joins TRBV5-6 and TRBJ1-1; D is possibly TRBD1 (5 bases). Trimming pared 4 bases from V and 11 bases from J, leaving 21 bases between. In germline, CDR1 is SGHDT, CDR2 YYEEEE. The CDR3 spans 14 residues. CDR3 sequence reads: CASSPSFSGMEAFF. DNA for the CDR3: TGTGCCAGCAGCCCCTCATTTTCAGGGATGGAGGCTTTCTTT.

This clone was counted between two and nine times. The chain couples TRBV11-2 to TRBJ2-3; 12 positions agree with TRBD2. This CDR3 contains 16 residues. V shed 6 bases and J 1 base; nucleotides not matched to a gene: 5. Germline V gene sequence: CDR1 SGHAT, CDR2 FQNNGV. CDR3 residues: CASRKGLAGGTDTQYF. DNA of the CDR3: TGTGCCAGCAGGAAGGGACTAGCGGGCGGCACAGATACGCAGTATTTT.

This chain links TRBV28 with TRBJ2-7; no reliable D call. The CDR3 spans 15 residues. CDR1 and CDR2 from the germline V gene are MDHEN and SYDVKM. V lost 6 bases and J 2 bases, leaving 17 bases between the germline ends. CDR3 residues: CASSLSRVFAYEQYF. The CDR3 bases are TGTGCCAGCAGCCTATCCCGGGTATTTGCCTACGAGCAGTACTTC.